This T cell receptor beta chain was found in a study of blood T cell repertoires in COVID-19. Study-wide background: Sources were T cells, B-cell-depleted T cells, or PBMCs; the material itself was cDNA or gDNA.

This CDR3 comprises 13 residues. In germline, CDR1 is SNHLY, CDR2 FYNNEI. V was shortened by 4 bases and J by 12 bases, with 13 bases between the two germline ends. As processed by the authors: Reference gene primers were amplified, and this amplification served to estimate nucleated cell counts. Sequencing was performed with immunoSEQ multiplex PCR; in TCRdb, only in-frame clones are kept and a portion is missing. From that table come the V and J calls and clone size; the DNA was used to work out D and trimming. The table lists roughly 39,000 clones, around 87% of them singletons. The V and J genes are TRBV2 and TRBJ1-6; a possible D gene is TRBD1 (5 bases). The sequenced material came from peripheral blood. This receptor was obtained from a man aged 45 to 65 with active or convalescent COVID-19. CDR3 sequence reads: CASSGAQGLPLHF. The CDR3 DNA reads as TGTGCCAGCAGTGGGGCCCAGGGCCTACCCCTCCACTTT.